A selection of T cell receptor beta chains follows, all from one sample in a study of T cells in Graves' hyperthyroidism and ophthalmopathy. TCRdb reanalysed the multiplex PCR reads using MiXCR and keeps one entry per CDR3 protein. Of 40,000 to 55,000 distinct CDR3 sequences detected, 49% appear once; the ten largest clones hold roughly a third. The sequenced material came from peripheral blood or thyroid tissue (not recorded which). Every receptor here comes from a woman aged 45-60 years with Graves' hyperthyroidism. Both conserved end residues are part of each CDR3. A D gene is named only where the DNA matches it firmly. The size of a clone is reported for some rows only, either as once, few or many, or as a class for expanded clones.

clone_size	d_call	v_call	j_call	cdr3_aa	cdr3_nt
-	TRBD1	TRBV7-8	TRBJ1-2	CASSLSDRVGGYTF	TGTGCCAGCAGCTTAAGTGACAGGGTAGGAGGCTACACCTTC
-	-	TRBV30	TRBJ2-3	CAWSVKGGPDTQYF	TGTGCCTGGAGTGTGAAGGGAGGCCCAGATACGCAGTATTTT
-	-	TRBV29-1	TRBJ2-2	CSVAVRAGELFF	TGCAGCGTTGCAGTCCGGGCCGGGGAGCTGTTTTTT
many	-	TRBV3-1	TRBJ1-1	CASSQDLGGFGTEAFF	TGTGCCAGCAGCCAAGATTTGGGAGGGTTCGGCACTGAAGCTTTCTTT
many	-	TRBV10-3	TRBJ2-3	CAISQRTVPGTDTQYF	TGTGCCATCAGTCAAAGGACAGTTCCGGGCACAGATACGCAGTATTTT
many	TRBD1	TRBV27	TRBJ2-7	CASRTGSLEQYF	TGTGCCAGTCGGACAGGGAGTCTCGAGCAGTACTTC
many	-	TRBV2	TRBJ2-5	CASSEIDNQETQYF	TGTGCCAGCAGCGAGATTGACAACCAAGAGACCCAGTACTTC
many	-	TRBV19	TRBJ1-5	CASSREGTSNQPQHF	TGTGCCAGTAGTAGGGAAGGCACGAGCAATCAGCCCCAGCATTTT
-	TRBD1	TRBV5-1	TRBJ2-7	CASSGRQGADEQYF	TGCGCCAGCAGTGGTCGGCAGGGGGCCGACGAGCAGTACTTC
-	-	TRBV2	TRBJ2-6	CASSSHSLRSTGYSGANVLTF	TGTGCCAGCAGCTCACACTCCTTACGCTCGACAGGATACTCTGGGGCCAACGTCCTGACTTTC
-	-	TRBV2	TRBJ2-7	CASSELVGQGCEQYF	TGTGCCAGCAGTGAGCTGGTAGGGCAGGGGTGCGAGCAGTACTTC
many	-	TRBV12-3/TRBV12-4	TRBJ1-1	CASSLGGSIHTEAFF	TGTGCCAGCAGTTTAGGGGGGAGCATCCACACTGAAGCTTTCTTT
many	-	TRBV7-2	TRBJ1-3	CASSLTGSLGNTIYF	TGTGCCAGCAGCCTAACAGGGTCTCTTGGAAACACCATATATTTT
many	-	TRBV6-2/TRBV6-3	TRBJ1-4	CASSYPEFLRSQKKLFF	TGTGCCAGCAGTTACCCCGAATTCCTACGAAGCCAGAAAAAACTGTTTTTT
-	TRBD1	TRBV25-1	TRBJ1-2	CASSPGTGDGYGYTF	TGTGCCAGCAGTCCCGGGACAGGGGACGGCTATGGCTACACCTTC
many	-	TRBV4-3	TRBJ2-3	CASSLFGWDTQYF	TGCGCCAGCAGCCTTTTCGGGTGGGATACGCAGTATTTT
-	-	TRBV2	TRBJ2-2	CASTLSSNTGELFF	TGTGCCAGCACACTATCTTCAAACACCGGGGAGCTGTTTTTT
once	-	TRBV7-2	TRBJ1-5	CASSWGEGQPQHF	TGTGCCAGCAGCTGGGGAGAGGGTCAGCCCCAGCATTTT
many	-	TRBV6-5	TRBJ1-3	CASSQPGYTIYF	TGTGCCAGCAGCCAACCTGGGTACACCATATATTTT
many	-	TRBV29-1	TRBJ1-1	CSAGTTRDTEAFF	TGCAGCGCCGGGACAACCCGGGACACTGAAGCTTTCTTT
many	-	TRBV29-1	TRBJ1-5	CSVLLSGGWGNQPQHF	TGCAGCGTCCTATTAAGCGGGGGCTGGGGCAATCAGCCCCAGCATTTT
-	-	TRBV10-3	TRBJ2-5	CARGGTGTYQETQYF	TGTGCCAGAGGGGGAACAGGAACGTACCAAGAGACCCAGTACTTC